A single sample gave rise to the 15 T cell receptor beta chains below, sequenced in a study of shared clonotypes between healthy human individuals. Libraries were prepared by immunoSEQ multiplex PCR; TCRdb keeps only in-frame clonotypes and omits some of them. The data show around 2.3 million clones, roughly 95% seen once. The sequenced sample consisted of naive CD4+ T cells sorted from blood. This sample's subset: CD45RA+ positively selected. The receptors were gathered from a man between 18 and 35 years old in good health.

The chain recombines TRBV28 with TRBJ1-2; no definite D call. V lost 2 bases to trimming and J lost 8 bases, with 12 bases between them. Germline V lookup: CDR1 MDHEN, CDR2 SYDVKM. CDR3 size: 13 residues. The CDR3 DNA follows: TGTGCCAGCAGTTTAACTGGGTTCCGCGGCTACACCTTC. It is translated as CASSLTGFRGYTF.

CDR3 nucleotides: TGTGCCAGCAGTGATTTGGCCGAGCAGTACTTC. Translation gives CASSDLAEQYF. The rearrangement links TRBV2 to TRBJ2-7; D remains unclear. CDR1 SNHLY and CDR2 FYNNEI come from the germline V gene. The CDR3 runs 11 residues. V shed 3 bases and J shed 6 bases, with 6 bases lying between them.

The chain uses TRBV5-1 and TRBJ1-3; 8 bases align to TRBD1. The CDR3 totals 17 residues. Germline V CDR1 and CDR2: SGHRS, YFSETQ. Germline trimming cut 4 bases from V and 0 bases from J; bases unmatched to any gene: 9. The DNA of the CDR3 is TGCGCCAGCAGCGGGACGGACAGGGCCCCCTCTGGAAACACCATATATTTT. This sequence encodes CASSGTDRAPSGNTIYF.

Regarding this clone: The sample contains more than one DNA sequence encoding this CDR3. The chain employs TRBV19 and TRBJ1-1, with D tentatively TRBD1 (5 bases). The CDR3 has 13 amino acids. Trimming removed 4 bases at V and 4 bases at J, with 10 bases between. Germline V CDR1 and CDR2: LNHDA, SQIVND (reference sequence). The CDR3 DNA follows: TGTGCCAGTAGTAGGGGACTTTTCACTGAAGCTTTCTTT. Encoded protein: CASSRGLFTEAFF.

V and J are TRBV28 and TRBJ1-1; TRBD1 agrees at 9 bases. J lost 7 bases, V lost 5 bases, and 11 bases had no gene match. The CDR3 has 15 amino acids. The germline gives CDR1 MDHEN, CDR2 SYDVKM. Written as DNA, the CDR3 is TGTGCCAGCAGTCCGCACTCGACAGGGGGTAGTGAAGCTTTCTTT. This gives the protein CASSPHSTGGSEAFF.

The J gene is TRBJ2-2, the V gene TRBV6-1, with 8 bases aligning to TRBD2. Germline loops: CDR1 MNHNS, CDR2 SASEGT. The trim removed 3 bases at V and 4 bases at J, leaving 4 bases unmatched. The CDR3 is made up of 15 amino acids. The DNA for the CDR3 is TGTGCCAGCAGTGAGGCTAGCGGGTTCACCGGGGAGCTGTTTTTT. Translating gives CASSEASGFTGELFF.

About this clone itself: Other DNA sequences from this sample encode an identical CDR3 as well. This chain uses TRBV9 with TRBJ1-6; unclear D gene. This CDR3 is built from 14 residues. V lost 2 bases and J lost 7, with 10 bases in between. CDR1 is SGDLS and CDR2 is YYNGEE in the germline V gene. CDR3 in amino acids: CASSVGGLNSPLHF. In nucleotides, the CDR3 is TGTGCCAGCAGCGTCGGCGGCCTCAATTCACCCCTCCACTTT.

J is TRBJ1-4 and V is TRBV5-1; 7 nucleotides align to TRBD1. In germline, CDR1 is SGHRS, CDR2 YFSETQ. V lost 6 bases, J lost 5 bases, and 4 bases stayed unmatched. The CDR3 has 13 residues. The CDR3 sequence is CASTRGKNEKLFF. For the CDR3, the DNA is TGCGCCAGCACCAGGGGGAAAAATGAAAAACTGTTTTTT.

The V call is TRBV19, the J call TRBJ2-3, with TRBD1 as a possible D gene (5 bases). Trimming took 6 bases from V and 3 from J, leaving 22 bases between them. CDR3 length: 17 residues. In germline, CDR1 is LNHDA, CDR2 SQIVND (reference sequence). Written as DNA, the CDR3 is TGTGCCAGTAGCGCGCCCCCAGGGATGAGAACGACAGATACGCAGTATTTT. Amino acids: CASSAPPGMRTTDTQYF.

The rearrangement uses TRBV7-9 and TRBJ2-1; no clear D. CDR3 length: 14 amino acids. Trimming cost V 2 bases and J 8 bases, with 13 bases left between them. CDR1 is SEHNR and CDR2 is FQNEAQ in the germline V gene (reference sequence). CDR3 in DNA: TGTGCCAGCAGCTTAACCCTGCCCCTGGATGAGCAGTTCTTC. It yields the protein CASSLTLPLDEQFF. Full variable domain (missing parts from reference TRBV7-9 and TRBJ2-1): DTGVSQNPRHKITKRGQNVTFRCDPISEHNRLYWYRQTLGQGPEFLTYFQNEAQLEKSRLLSDRFSAERPKGSFSTLEIQRTEQGDSAMYLCASSLTLPLDEQFFGPGTRLTVL.

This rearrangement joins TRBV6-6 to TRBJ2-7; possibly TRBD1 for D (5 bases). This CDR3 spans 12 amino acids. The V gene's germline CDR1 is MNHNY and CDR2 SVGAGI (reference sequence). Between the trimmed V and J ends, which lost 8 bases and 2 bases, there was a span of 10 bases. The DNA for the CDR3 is TGTGCCAGCGGGGCTCAAACCTACGAGCAGTACTTC. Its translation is CASGAQTYEQYF.

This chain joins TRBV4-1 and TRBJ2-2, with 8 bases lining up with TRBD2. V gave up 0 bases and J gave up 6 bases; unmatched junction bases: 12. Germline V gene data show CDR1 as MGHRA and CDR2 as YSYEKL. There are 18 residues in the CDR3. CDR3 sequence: CASSQDEGLDWFPGELFF. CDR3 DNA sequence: TGCGCCAGCAGCCAAGATGAGGGACTAGATTGGTTCCCCGGGGAGCTGTTTTTT.

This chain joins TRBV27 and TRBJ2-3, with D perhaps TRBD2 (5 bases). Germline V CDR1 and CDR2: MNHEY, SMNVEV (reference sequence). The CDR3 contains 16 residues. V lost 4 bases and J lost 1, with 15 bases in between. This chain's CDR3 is CASSSFWGEGTDTQYF. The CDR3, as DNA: TGTGCCAGCAGTTCCTTTTGGGGAGAGGGCACAGATACGCAGTATTTT.

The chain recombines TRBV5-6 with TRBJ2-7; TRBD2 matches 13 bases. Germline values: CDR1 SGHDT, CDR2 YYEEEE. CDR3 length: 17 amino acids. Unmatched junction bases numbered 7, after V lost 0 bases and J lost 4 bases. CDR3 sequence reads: CASSLVGTSGKRYEQYF. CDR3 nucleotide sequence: TGTGCCAGCAGCTTGGTGGGGACTAGCGGGAAGCGATACGAGCAGTACTTC. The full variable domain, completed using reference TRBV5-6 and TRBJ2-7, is DAGVTQSPTHLIKTRGQQVTLRCSPKSGHDTVSWYQQALGQGPQFIFQYYEEEERQRGNFPDRFSGHQFPNYSSELNVNALLLGDSALYLCASSLVGTSGKRYEQYFGPGTRLTVT.

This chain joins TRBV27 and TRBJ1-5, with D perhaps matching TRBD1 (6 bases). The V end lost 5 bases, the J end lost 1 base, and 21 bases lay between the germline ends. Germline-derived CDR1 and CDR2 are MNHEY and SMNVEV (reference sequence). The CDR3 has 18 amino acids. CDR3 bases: TGTGCCAGCAGTCCAAACTTGGGAGGGGGGATAAGCAATCAGCCCCAGCATTTT. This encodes CASSPNLGGGISNQPQHF.